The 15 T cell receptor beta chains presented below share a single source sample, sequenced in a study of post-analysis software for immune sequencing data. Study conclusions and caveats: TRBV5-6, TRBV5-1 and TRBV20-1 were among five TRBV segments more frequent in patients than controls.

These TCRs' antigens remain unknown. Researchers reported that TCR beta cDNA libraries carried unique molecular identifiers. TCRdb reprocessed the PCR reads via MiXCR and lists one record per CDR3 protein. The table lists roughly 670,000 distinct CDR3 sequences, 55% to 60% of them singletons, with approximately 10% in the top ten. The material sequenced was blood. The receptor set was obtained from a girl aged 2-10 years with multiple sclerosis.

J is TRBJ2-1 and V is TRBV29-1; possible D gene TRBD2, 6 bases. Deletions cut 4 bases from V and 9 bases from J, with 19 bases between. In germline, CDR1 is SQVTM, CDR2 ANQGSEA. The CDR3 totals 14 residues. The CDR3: CSVVGGGPAVEQFF. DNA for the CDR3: TGCAGCGTTGTTGGGGGAGGCCCTGCTGTTGAGCAGTTCTTC.

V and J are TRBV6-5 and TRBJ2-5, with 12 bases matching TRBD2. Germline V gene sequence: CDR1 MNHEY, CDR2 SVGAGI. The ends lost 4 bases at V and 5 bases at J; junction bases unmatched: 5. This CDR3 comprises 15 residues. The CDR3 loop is CASSSPLAGGETQYF. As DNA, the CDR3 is TGTGCCAGCAGTTCCCCACTAGCGGGGGGTGAGACCCAGTACTTC.

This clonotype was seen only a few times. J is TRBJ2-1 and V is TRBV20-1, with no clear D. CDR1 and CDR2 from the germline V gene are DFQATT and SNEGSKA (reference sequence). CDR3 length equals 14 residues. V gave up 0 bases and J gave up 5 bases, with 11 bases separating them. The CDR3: CSARDAGIHNEQFF. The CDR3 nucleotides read TGCAGTGCTAGAGATGCAGGCATACACAATGAGCAGTTCTTC.

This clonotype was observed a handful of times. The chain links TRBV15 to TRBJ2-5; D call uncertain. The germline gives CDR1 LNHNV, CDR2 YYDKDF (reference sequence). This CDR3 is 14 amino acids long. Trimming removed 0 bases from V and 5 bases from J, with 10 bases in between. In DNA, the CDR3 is TGTGCCACCAGCAGAGATAGGAATCGGGAGACCCAGTACTTC. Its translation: CATSRDRNRETQYF. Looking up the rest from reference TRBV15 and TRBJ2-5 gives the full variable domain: DAMVIQNPRYQVTQFGKPVTLSCSQTLNHNVMYWYQQKSSQAPKLLFHYYDKDFNNEADTPDNFQSRRPNTSFCFLDIRSPGLGDTAMYLCATSRDRNRETQYFGPGTRLLVL.

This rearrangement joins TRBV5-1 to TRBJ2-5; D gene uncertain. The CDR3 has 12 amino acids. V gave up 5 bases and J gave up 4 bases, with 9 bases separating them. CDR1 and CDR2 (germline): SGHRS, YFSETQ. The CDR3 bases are TGCGCCAGCAGGAGGACCACAGAGACCCAGTACTTC. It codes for CASRRTTETQYF.

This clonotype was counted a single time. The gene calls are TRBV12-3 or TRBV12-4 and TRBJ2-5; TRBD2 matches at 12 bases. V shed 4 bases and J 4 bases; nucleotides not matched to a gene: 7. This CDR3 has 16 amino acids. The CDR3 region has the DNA TGTGCCAGCAGTTCTTCCCTAGCGGGGGGGCGAGAGACCCAGTACTTC. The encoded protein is CASSSSLAGGRETQYF.

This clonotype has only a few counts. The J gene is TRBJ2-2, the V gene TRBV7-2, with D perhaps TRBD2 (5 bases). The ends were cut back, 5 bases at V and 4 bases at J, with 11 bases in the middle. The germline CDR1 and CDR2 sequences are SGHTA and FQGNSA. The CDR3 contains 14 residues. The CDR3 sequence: CASSLGGSTGELFF. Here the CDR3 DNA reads TGTGCCAGCAGCCTAGGAGGTAGCACCGGGGAGCTGTTTTTT. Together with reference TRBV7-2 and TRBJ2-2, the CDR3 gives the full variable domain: GAGVSQSPSNKVTEKGKDVELRCDPISGHTALYWYRQSLGQGLEFLIYFQGNSAPDKSGLPSDRFSAERTGGSVSTLTIQRTQQEDSAVYLCASSLGGSTGELFFGEGSRLTVL.

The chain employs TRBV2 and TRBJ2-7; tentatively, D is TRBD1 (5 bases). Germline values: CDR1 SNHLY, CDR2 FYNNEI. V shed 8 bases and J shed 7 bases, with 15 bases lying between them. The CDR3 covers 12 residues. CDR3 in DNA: TGTGCCAGCCTAGGGGCTCAACAAGAGCAGTACTTC. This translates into CASLGAQQEQYF.

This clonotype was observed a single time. CDR3 residues: CASSWTGIEQYF. CDR3 in DNA: TGTGCCAGCAGTTGGACAGGGATCGAGCAGTACTTC. J is TRBJ2-7 and V is TRBV6-1; TRBD1 aligns across 8 bases. CDR3 size: 12 residues. With 5 bases clipped from V and 6 bases from J, the junction kept 3 bases outside the gene matches. The germline CDR1 and CDR2 sequences are MNHNS and SASEGT.

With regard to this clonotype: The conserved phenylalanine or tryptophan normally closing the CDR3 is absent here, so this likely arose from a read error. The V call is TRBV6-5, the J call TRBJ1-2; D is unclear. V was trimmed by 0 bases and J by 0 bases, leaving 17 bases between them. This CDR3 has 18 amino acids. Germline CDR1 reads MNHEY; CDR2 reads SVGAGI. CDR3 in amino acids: CASSYSVQGPTTNYGYTL. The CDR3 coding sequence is TGTGCCAGCAGTTACTCAGTCCAAGGGCCGACGACTAACTATGGCTACACCCTC.

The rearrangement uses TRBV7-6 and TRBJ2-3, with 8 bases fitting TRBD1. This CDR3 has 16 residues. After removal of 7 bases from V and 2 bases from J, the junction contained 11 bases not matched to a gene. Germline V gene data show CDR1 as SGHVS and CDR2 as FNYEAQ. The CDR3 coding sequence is TGTGCCAGCACCCCAATCGGACAGGGAGACACAGATACGCAGTATTTT. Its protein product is CASTPIGQGDTDTQYF.

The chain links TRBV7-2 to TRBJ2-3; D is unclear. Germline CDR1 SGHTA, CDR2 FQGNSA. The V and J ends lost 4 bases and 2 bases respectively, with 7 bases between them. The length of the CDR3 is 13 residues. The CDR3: CASSSYLTDTQYF. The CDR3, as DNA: TGTGCCAGCAGCTCTTACCTCACAGATACGCAGTATTTT. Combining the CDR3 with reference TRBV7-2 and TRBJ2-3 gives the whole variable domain GAGVSQSPSNKVTEKGKDVELRCDPISGHTALYWYRQSLGQGLEFLIYFQGNSAPDKSGLPSDRFSAERTGGSVSTLTIQRTQQEDSAVYLCASSSYLTDTQYFGPGTRLTVL.

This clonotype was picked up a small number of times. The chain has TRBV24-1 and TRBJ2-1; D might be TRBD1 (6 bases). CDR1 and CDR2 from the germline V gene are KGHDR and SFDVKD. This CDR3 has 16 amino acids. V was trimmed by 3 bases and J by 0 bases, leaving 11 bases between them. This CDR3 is CATSDDRSYSYNEQFF. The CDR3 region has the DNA TGTGCCACCAGTGATGACAGGTCCTACTCCTACAATGAGCAGTTCTTC.

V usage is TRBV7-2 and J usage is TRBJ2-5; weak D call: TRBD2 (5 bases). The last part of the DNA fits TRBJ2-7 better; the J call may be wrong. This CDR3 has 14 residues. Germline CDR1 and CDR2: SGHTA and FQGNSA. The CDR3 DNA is TGTGCCAGCAGCTTAGCGCCGGGATTCTACGAGCAGTACTTC. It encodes CASSLAPGFYEQYF.

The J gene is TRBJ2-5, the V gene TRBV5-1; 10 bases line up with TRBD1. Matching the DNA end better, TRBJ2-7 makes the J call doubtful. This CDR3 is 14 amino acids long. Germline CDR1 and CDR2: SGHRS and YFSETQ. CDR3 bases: TGCGCCAGCAGGCTGGGACAGGGGAATTACGAGCAGTACTTC. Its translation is CASRLGQGNYEQYF.